The 32 T cell receptor beta chains below were found in one sample sequenced in a study of shared clonotypes between healthy human individuals. Clones were read by immunoSEQ multiplex PCR, and TCRdb kept only the in-frame ones, dropping some. The sample lists roughly 1,000,000 clones, about 80% occurring once. Material for sequencing was memory CD4+ T cells from PBMCs. Indicated subset: CD45RA-negative fraction. These receptors all stem from a young man in good health. Some clones in this sample may be carry-over from other donors' samples.

The V gene is TRBV5-4, the J gene TRBJ2-5, with 7 bases that match TRBD1. CDR1 SGHNT and CDR2 YYREEE come from the germline V gene (reference sequence). V shed 0 bases and J 2 bases; nucleotides not matched to a gene: 7. This CDR3 contains 16 residues. CDR3 residues: CASSLGGRGQQETQYF. The CDR3 coding sequence is TGTGCCAGCAGCTTGGGGGGTAGGGGACAGCAAGAGACCCAGTACTTC.

The genes are TRBV4-2 and TRBJ2-1; TRBD2 matches 10 bases. Germline V lookup: CDR1 LGHNA, CDR2 YNFKEQ. The CDR3 extends over 18 amino acids. The junction had 5 bases not matched to a gene; V was cut back by 0 bases and J by 0 bases. The chain's CDR3 is CASSQEGASGSSYNEQFF. CDR3 nucleotide sequence: TGTGCCAGCAGCCAAGAAGGGGCTAGCGGGAGCTCCTACAATGAGCAGTTCTTC.

The V and J genes are TRBV28 and TRBJ1-5, with 9 bases fitting TRBD1. The CDR3 has 15 residues. CDR1 MDHEN and CDR2 SYDVKM come from the germline V gene. V lost 3 bases to trimming and J lost 8 bases; unmatched junction nucleotides: 8. This CDR3 is CASSLRQGVMKPQHF. The DNA for the CDR3 is TGTGCCAGCAGTTTGCGACAGGGGGTAATGAAGCCCCAGCATTTT.

The rearrangement uses TRBV9 and TRBJ2-7; D unclear. Germline V gene lookup returns CDR1 SGDLS and CDR2 YYNGEE. CDR3 length: 13 amino acids. Between the trimmed V and J ends, which lost 4 bases and 7 bases, there was a span of 15 bases. The chain's CDR3 is CASSLGPLGEQYF. DNA for the CDR3: TGTGCCAGCAGCTTAGGACCTTTGGGAGAGCAGTACTTC. Full variable domain (outside the CDR3, taken from reference TRBV9 and TRBJ2-7): DSGVTQTPKHLITATGQRVTLRCSPRSGDLSVYWYQQSLDQGLQFLIQYYNGEERAKGNILERFSAQQFPDLHSELNLSSLELGDSALYFCASSLGPLGEQYFGPGTRLTVT.

The chain joins TRBV28 to TRBJ2-7, with D perhaps TRBD1 or TRBD2 (5 bases each). Trimming left V 2 bases short and J 7 bases short, with 18 bases between. The CDR3 sequence is 15 residues long. CDR1 is MDHEN and CDR2 is SYDVKM in the germline V gene. CDR3 bases: TGTGCCAGCAGTTTAGGGGGAAGGGGCCCCCTGGAGCAGTACTTC. The encoded protein is CASSLGGRGPLEQYF.

This clone was found once. The V gene is TRBV1, the J gene TRBJ1-1; TRBD1, the D gene given by the table, was not confirmed from the DNA. TRBV1 is labeled a pseudogene. The CDR3 extends over 16 amino acids. The CDR3 bases are TGCACCAGCAGCCAAGAATGGCACAGCCCGCGCACTGAAGCTTTCTTT. Translated: CTSSQEWHSPRTEAFF.

This clone was counted a single time. The rearrangement links TRBV21-1 to TRBJ1-2. TRBV21-1 represents a pseudogene. The CDR3 has 16 residues. The CDR3, as DNA: TGTGCCAGCAGCAAGAGGTTAGGGCCCCATCCCTATGGCTACACCTTC. Protein sequence: CASSKRLGPHPYGYTF.

J is TRBJ1-3 and V is TRBV11-3; the D is unclear. V lost 0 bases and J lost 2, with 14 bases in between. Germline V gene data show CDR1 as SGHNT and CDR2 as YENEEA. This CDR3 is 17 amino acids long. The CDR3 bases are TGTGCCAGCAGCTTAGAGCGGGCGGAGGAAACTGGAAACACCATATATTTT. It translates to CASSLERAEETGNTIYF.

The J gene is TRBJ1-2, the V gene TRBV28; unclear D gene. With 4 bases removed from V and 0 bases from J, the gap between germline ends came to 12 bases. The CDR3 consists of 15 residues. CDR1 and CDR2 (germline): MDHEN, SYDVKM. This CDR3 reads CASSSPTPANYGYTF. CDR3 nucleotide sequence: TGTGCCAGCAGTTCACCTACACCCGCTAACTATGGCTACACCTTC.

J is TRBJ2-7 and V is TRBV7-6, with a possible D match to TRBD2 (5 bases). V lost 5 bases and J lost 4, with 18 bases in between. The CDR3 extends over 15 amino acids. Germline assignment: CDR1 SGHVS and CDR2 FNYEAQ. The CDR3, as DNA: TGTGCCAGCAGCCCAGAGGCAGGTGGAGGTTACGAGCAGTACTTC. Protein sequence: CASSPEAGGGYEQYF.

J is TRBJ2-5 and V is TRBV11-2; maybe TRBD2 (6 bases). The germline V gene encodes CDR1 SGHAT and CDR2 FQNNGV. The CDR3 totals 14 residues. V shed 5 bases and J shed 3 bases, with 13 bases lying between them. For the CDR3, the DNA is TGTGCCAGCAGCCGGTACGGAGGGGAAGAGACCCAGTACTTC. It translates to CASSRYGGEETQYF.

This clone was seen only a few times. The rearrangement joins TRBV5-4 to TRBJ2-1; 11 nucleotides match TRBD2. CDR3 length: 16 amino acids. Per the germline V gene, CDR1 is SGHNT and CDR2 is YYREEE (reference sequence). The ends lost 4 bases at V and 7 bases at J; junction bases unmatched: 10. DNA for the CDR3: TGTGCCAGCAGCCCAAATAGCGGGAGGGCCAGAAATGAGCAGTTCTTC. Amino acids: CASSPNSGRARNEQFF.

The gene calls are TRBV7-2 and TRBJ1-1; D gene uncertain. The ends were cut back, 5 bases at V and 0 bases at J, with 16 bases in the middle. Germline lookup yields CDR1 SGHTA and CDR2 FQGNSA. The CDR3 spans 16 residues. The CDR3 coding sequence is TGTGCCAGCAGCGCCCGGAAGACACAAGTGAACACTGAAGCTTTCTTT. Amino acid sequence: CASSARKTQVNTEAFF.

The chain combines TRBV7-3 with TRBJ2-2, with D tentatively TRBD1 (6 bases). Trimming stripped 4 bases from V and 2 bases from J, with 14 bases between. Looked up from germline, CDR1 is SGHTA and CDR2 is FQGTGA. This CDR3 region has 16 residues. CDR3 residues: CASSSTGTYNTGELFF. Written as DNA, the CDR3 is TGTGCCAGCAGCTCGACAGGAACCTATAACACCGGGGAGCTGTTTTTT.

This clone was observed a single time. The chain couples TRBV9 to TRBJ2-1; D is uncertain. Per germline, CDR1 SGDLS and CDR2 YYNGEE. V shed 6 bases and J shed 5 bases, with 6 bases lying between them. The CDR3 covers 11 residues. CDR3: CASTRNNEQFF. The CDR3 DNA is TGTGCCAGCACCCGAAACAATGAGCAGTTCTTC.

This clone turned up a few times. This chain joins TRBV4-2 and TRBJ2-3; D may be TRBD2 (5 bases). Trimming pared 4 bases from V and 2 bases from J, leaving 13 bases between. The germline CDR1 and CDR2 sequences are LGHNA and YNFKEQ. The CDR3 is 15 residues long. The CDR3 coding sequence is TGTGCCAGCAGCCCGCGGACGGGATACACAGATACGCAGTATTTT. Protein: CASSPRTGYTDTQYF.

This clone was recorded a few times. The chain links TRBV7-3 to TRBJ2-1, with D unclear. V shed 4 bases and J shed 7 bases, with 5 bases lying between them. Germline loops: CDR1 SGHTA, CDR2 FQGTGA. This CDR3 comprises 11 residues. CDR3: CASSSENEQFF. CDR3 bases: TGTGCCAGCAGCTCCGAGAATGAGCAGTTCTTC.

The rearrangement links TRBV28 to TRBJ2-5, with 9 bases aligning to TRBD2. Germline V lookup: CDR1 MDHEN, CDR2 SYDVKM. CDR3 length: 13 residues. V shed 8 bases and J 5 bases; nucleotides not matched to a gene: 6. The CDR3 DNA reads TGTGCCAGCGTTAGCGGGAGCGGGGAGACCCAGTACTTC. Its protein product is CASVSGSGETQYF.

The CDR3 DNA is TGTGCCAGCAGTCCAAGGAGGGAGAATGGCTACACCTTC. This codes for CASSPRRENGYTF. The rearrangement joins TRBV27 to TRBJ1-2; D is unresolved. CDR1 and CDR2 (germline): MNHEY, SMNVEV (reference sequence). The ends were cut back, 5 bases at V and 6 bases at J, with 13 bases in the middle. This CDR3 has 13 residues.

This clone was recorded only once. The V gene is TRBV11-2, the J gene TRBJ1-3; TRBD1 matches 9 bases. Germline V CDR1 and CDR2: SGHAT, FQNNGV. V shed 5 bases, J shed 4 bases, and the junction held 9 bases outside the gene matches. CDR3 length equals 16 residues. CDR3: CASSQIQGAKGNTIYF. DNA of the CDR3: TGTGCCAGCAGCCAAATACAGGGGGCAAAAGGAAACACCATATATTTT.

The rearrangement joins TRBV5-6 to TRBJ2-5; D remains ambiguous. The CDR3 length is 12 residues. V dropped 4 bases and J dropped 4 bases, with 8 bases sitting between them. From germline, CDR1 is SGHDT and CDR2 YYEEEE. The CDR3 nucleotides read TGTGCCAGCAGCCTGGGGTTAGAGACCCAGTACTTC. The encoded protein is CASSLGLETQYF.

This rearrangement joins TRBV6-1 to TRBJ1-1; 8 nucleotides line up with TRBD1. CDR3 size: 14 residues. Germline V gene sequence: CDR1 MNHNS, CDR2 SASEGT. Trimming at V came to 5 bases and at J to 1 base, leaving 3 bases not matched to a gene. Here the CDR3 reads CASSKTGANTEAFF. CDR3 in DNA: TGTGCCAGCAGTAAGACAGGGGCGAACACTGAAGCTTTCTTT.

This clone was seen only a few times. The genes are TRBV2 and TRBJ2-3, with D possibly called TRBD1 or TRBD2 (5 bases each). The CDR3 consists of 13 residues. V gave up 7 bases and J gave up 4 bases, with 12 bases separating them. Germline lookup yields CDR1 SNHLY and CDR2 FYNNEI. The CDR3, as DNA: TGTGCCAGCAAGCAAGTGGGGGCAGATACGCAGTATTTT. This encodes CASKQVGADTQYF.

This chain joins TRBV19 and TRBJ1-1; D not resolved. The germline V gene encodes CDR1 LNHDA and CDR2 SQIVND (reference sequence). With 7 bases removed from V and 2 bases from J, the gap between germline ends came to 14 bases. This CDR3 is built from 14 residues. For the CDR3, the DNA is TGTGCCAGTATACCGGGCGATCTAAACACTGAAGCTTTCTTT. It translates to CASIPGDLNTEAFF.

CDR3 amino acids: CASSVAPTGAGETQYF. For the CDR3, the DNA is TGTGCCAGCAGCGTCGCACCCACGGGGGCGGGAGAGACCCAGTACTTC. The V gene is TRBV9, the J gene TRBJ2-5; the D call may be TRBD1 or TRBD2 (6 bases each). CDR3 length: 16 residues. V was cut by 2 bases and J by 4 bases, with 18 bases left in between. The germline gives CDR1 SGDLS, CDR2 YYNGEE.

The chain recombines TRBV28 with TRBJ1-1; no clear D gene. CDR1 and CDR2 from the germline V gene are MDHEN and SYDVKM. The CDR3 covers 13 residues. V was shortened by 6 bases and J by 8 bases, with 16 bases between the two germline ends. Here the CDR3 reads CASSRVGKGEAFF. In DNA, the CDR3 is TGTGCCAGCAGCCGCGTGGGGAAGGGAGAAGCTTTCTTT.

The chain joins TRBV2 to TRBJ2-7, with TRBD2 as a possible D gene (6 bases). The CDR3 has 14 residues. CDR1 is SNHLY and CDR2 is FYNNEI in the germline V gene. With 7 bases removed from V and 0 bases from J, the gap between germline ends came to 13 bases. The CDR3 DNA follows: TGTGCCAGCACTGTTAGCGGAGACTCCTACGAGCAGTACTTC. Translating gives CASTVSGDSYEQYF.

V is TRBV20-1 and J is TRBJ2-1; the D is unclear. Deletions cut 5 bases from V and 6 bases from J, with 8 bases between. There are 11 residues in the CDR3. Germline lookup yields CDR1 DFQATT and CDR2 SNEGSKA (reference sequence). In DNA, the CDR3 is TGCAGTGCTGCCCCGGCCAATGAGCAGTTCTTC. It encodes CSAAPANEQFF.

The chain joins TRBV27 to TRBJ1-2, with 8 positions matching TRBD1. There are 17 residues in the CDR3. The germline V gene encodes CDR1 MNHEY and CDR2 SMNVEV (reference sequence). The junction had 11 bases not matched to a gene; V was cut back by 4 bases and J by 1 base. Here the CDR3 reads CASSYRLRTGLNYGYTF. The CDR3 DNA is TGTGCCAGCAGTTACCGACTACGGACAGGGCTTAACTATGGCTACACCTTC.

The V and J genes are TRBV29-1 and TRBJ2-7; perhaps TRBD1 as D (5 bases). Trimming stripped 6 bases from V and 6 bases from J, with 12 bases between. Per germline, CDR1 SQVTM and CDR2 ANQGSEA. The CDR3 covers 11 residues. CDR3 DNA: TGCAGCGTAGACCAGGGCGCCGAGCAGTACTTC. Its translation: CSVDQGAEQYF.

This clone was observed a few times. V is TRBV6-5 and J is TRBJ1-2, with D perhaps matching TRBD1 (6 bases). V was shortened by 2 bases and J by 9 bases, with 19 bases between the two germline ends. The V gene's germline CDR1 is MNHEY and CDR2 SVGAGI. The CDR3 has 15 residues. The CDR3 protein is CASSYPRGGNWRYTF. DNA of the CDR3: TGTGCCAGCAGTTACCCCAGAGGGGGGAACTGGCGCTACACCTTC.

The genes are TRBV5-1 and TRBJ1-5; TRBD1 might be the D (5 bases). This CDR3 has 15 residues. Trimming took 4 bases from V and 4 from J, leaving 15 bases between them. CDR1 is SGHRS, CDR2 YFSETQ, per germline. CDR3 nucleotides: TGCGCCAGCAGCCCAGGGACGGCGATTAATCAGCCCCAGCATTTT. Translated: CASSPGTAINQPQHF.